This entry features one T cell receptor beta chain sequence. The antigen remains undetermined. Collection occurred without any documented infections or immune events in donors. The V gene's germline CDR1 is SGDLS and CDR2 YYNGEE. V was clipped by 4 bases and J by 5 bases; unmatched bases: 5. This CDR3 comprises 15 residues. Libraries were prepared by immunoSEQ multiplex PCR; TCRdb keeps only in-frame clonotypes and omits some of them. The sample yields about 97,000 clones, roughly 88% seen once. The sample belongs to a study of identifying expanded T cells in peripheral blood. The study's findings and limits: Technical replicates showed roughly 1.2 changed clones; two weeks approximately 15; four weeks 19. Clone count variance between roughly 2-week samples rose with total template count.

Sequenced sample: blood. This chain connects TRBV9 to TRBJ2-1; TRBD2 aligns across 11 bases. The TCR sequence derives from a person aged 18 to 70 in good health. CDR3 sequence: CASSLAGGAHNEQFF. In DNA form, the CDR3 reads TGTGCCAGCAGCCTAGCGGGGGGTGCACACAATGAGCAGTTCTTC.